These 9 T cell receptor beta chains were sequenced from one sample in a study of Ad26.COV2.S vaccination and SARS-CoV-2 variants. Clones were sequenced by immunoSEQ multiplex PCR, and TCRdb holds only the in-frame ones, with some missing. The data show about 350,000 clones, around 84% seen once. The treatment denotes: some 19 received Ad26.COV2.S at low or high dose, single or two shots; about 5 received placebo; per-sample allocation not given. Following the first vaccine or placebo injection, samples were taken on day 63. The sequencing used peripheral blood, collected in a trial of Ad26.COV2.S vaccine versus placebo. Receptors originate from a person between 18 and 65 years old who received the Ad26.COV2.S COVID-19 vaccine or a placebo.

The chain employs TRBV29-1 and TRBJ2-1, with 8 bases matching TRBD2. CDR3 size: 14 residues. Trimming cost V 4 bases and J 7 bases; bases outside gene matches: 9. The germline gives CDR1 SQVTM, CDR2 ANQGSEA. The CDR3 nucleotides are TGCAGCGTTGTCAGCGGGAGTTGGGGGAATGAGCAGTTCTTC. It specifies CSVVSGSWGNEQFF.

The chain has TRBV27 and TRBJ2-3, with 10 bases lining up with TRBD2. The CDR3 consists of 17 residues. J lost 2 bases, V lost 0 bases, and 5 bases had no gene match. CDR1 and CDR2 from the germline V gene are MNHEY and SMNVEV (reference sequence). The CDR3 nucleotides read TGTGCCAGCAGTTTATCGGTTAGCGGGAGGTCCACAGATACGCAGTATTTT. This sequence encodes CASSLSVSGRSTDTQYF.

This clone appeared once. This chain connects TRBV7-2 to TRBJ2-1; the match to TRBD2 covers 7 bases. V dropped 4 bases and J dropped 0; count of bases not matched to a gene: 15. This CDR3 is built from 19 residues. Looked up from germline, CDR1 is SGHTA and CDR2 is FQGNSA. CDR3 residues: CASSYYALVGGSSYNEQFF. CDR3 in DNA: TGTGCCAGCAGCTACTACGCTCTAGTGGGAGGGAGCTCCTACAATGAGCAGTTCTTC.

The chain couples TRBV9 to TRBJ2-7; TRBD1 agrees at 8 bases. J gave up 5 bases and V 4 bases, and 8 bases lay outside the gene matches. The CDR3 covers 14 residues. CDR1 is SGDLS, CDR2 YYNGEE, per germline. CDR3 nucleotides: TGTGCCAGCAGCAAAGGACAGGGTTCCGACGAGCAGTACTTC. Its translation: CASSKGQGSDEQYF.

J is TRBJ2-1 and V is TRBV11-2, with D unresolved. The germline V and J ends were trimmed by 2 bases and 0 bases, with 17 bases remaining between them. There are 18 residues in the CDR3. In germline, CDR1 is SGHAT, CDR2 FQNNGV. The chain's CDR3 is CASSLLIGRWGSYNEQFF. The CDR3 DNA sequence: TGTGCCAGCAGCTTACTCATCGGGCGGTGGGGCTCCTACAATGAGCAGTTCTTC.

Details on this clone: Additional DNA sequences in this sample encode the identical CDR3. The CDR3, as DNA: TGCGCCAGCAGCTTGGGACTAGGCGCCCAAGAGACCCAGTACTTC. The encoded protein is CASSLGLGAQETQYF. The chain links TRBV5-1 to TRBJ2-5; D is possibly TRBD2 (6 bases). With 0 bases removed from V and 1 base from J, the gap between germline ends came to 10 bases. The CDR3 covers 15 residues. The germline V gene encodes CDR1 SGHRS and CDR2 YFSETQ.

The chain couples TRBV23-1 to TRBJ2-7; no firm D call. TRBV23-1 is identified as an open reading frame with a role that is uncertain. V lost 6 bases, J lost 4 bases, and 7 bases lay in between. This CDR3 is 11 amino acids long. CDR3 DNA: TGCGCCAGCAGCCCAGCGTACGAGCAGTACTTC. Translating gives CASSPAYEQYF.

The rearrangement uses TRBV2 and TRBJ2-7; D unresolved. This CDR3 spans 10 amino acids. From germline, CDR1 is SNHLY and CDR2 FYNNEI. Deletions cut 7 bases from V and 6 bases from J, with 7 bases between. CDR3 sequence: CASIGSEQYF. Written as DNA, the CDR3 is TGTGCCAGCATCGGTAGCGAGCAGTACTTC. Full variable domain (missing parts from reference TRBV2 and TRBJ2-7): EPEVTQTPSHQVTQMGQEVILRCVPISNHLYFYWYRQILGQKVEFLVSFYNNEISEKSEIFDDQFSVERPDGSNFTLKIRSTKLEDSAMYFCASIGSEQYFGPGTRLTVT.

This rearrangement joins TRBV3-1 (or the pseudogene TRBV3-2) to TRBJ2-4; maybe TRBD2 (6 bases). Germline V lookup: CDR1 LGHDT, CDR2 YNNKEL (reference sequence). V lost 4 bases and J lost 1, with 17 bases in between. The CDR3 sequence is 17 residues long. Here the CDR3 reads CASSLLGTGLAKNIQYF. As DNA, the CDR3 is TGTGCCAGCAGCCTCTTGGGGACTGGACTTGCCAAAAACATTCAGTACTTC.